What follows describes a single T cell receptor (beta chain). The target antigen is unknown. This sample stems from a study of identical twins. Unique molecular identifiers were present on cDNA, and template switching added a universal primer site. TCRdb reprocessed the 5' RACE reads via MiXCR and lists one record per CDR3 protein. The table lists roughly 470,000 distinct CDR3 sequences, around an eighth of them singletons. J was trimmed by 7 bases and V by 7 bases; bases with no gene match: 18. Germline V lookup: CDR1 MNHEY, CDR2 SVGEGT. The length of the CDR3 is 17 residues. Study-level points and caveats: Models underestimated how often monozygotic twins shared out-of-frame TCR alpha.

Separately, the same data were catalogued under a study of yellow fever vaccine responses in identical twins.

The rearrangement uses TRBV6-2 or TRBV6-3 and TRBJ2-7, with 11 nucleotides matching TRBD2. The receptor was isolated from a woman between 18 and 29 years old in good health. Sequencing input: CD4+ T cells sorted from blood. The CDR3 DNA sequence: TGTGCCAGCATCGACTTTGGCCGACTAGCGGGACGGGGGGAGCAGTACTTC. It yields the protein CASIDFGRLAGRGEQYF.